One sample yielded the 18 T cell receptor beta chains listed below, sequenced in a study of blood T cell repertoires in COVID-19. The repertoire was sequenced with immunoSEQ multiplex PCR; TCRdb's copy has only in-frame clones and lacks some. This table holds 110,000 to 150,000 clones, 80% to 85% found once. Sample: peripheral blood. These receptors came from a human donor in a cohort sampled during active COVID-19.

The chain links TRBV27 to TRBJ2-7; 12 bases match TRBD2. V lost 2 bases and J lost 3; bases outside the gene matches: 5. The germline gives CDR1 MNHEY, CDR2 SMNVEV (reference sequence). There are 16 residues in the CDR3. The CDR3 reads CASSLPRTSGVYEQYF. In DNA form, the CDR3 reads TGTGCCAGCAGTTTACCCAGGACTAGCGGGGTCTACGAGCAGTACTTC.

This rearrangement joins TRBV6-5 to TRBJ2-7; D might be TRBD2 (6 bases). The CDR3 sequence is 14 residues long. Germline CDR1 MNHEY, CDR2 SVGAGI. The V end was cut by 7 bases, the J end by 0 bases, with 13 bases between. The DNA for the CDR3 is TGTGCCAGCATTAAAGAGCGGGCCTCCTACGAGCAGTACTTC. Translation: CASIKERASYEQYF.

The chain is built from TRBV14 and TRBJ2-7; 10 bases align to TRBD2. The CDR3 extends over 15 amino acids. V lost 1 base to trimming and J lost 12 bases; unmatched junction nucleotides: 12. Germline lookup yields CDR1 SGHDN and CDR2 FVKESK. DNA for the CDR3: TGTGCCAGCAGCCAAGCTTCCCCTAGCGGGAGTATCAGGTACTTC. This codes for CASSQASPSGSIRYF.

This rearrangement joins TRBV4-3 to TRBJ2-1, with TRBD2 matching over 8 bases. From germline, CDR1 is LGHNA and CDR2 YSLEER. There are 15 residues in the CDR3. V dropped 4 bases and J dropped 3; count of bases not matched to a gene: 5. The CDR3 coding sequence is TGCGCCAGCAGCCCGCGGGAGGCAGACTACAATGAGCAGTTCTTC. Translating it yields CASSPREADYNEQFF.

The chain is built from TRBV7-3 and TRBJ2-7, with TRBD1 identical over 9 bases. The CDR3 spans 14 residues. V shed 5 bases, J shed 2 bases, and the junction held 4 bases outside the gene matches. CDR1 and CDR2 (germline): SGHTA, FQGTGA. In nucleotides, the CDR3 is TGTGCCAGCAGCATGGGACAGGGCCCCTACGAGCAGTACTTC. This translates into CASSMGQGPYEQYF.

The V and J genes are TRBV3-1 (or the pseudogene TRBV3-2) and TRBJ1-1; 9 positions match TRBD1. Per germline, CDR1 LGHDT and CDR2 YNNKEL (reference sequence). With 4 bases clipped from V and 4 bases from J, the junction kept 13 bases outside the gene matches. The CDR3 is 17 residues long. The CDR3: CASSPTGQGIWGTEAFF. In nucleotides, the CDR3 is TGTGCCAGCAGCCCCACGGGACAGGGCATTTGGGGCACTGAAGCTTTCTTT.

V gene TRBV29-1 combines with J gene TRBJ2-7, with 10 bases identical to TRBD2. V was pared by 3 bases and J by 0 bases, with 2 bases of the junction left unmatched. This CDR3 has 14 amino acids. Germline lookup yields CDR1 SQVTM and CDR2 ANQGSEA. The CDR3 region is CSVEIAGGSYEQYF. DNA for the CDR3: TGCAGCGTTGAGATAGCGGGAGGCTCCTACGAGCAGTACTTC.

The rearrangement links TRBV9 to TRBJ2-3; 10 bases match TRBD2. Losses at the gene ends were 0 bases for V and 5 bases for J; bases not matched to a gene: 3. CDR1 and CDR2 (germline): SGDLS, YYNGEE. This CDR3 spans 15 amino acids. The CDR3 loop reads CASSVGSSGRDTQYF. The CDR3, as DNA: TGTGCCAGCAGCGTAGGTTCTAGCGGGAGAGATACGCAGTATTTT.

V usage is TRBV5-6 and J usage is TRBJ2-1, with TRBD2 matching over 8 bases. Germline V gene lookup returns CDR1 SGHDT and CDR2 YYEEEE. The V and J ends lost 4 bases and 6 bases, in that order; junction bases with no gene match: 9. The CDR3 covers 15 residues. The CDR3 coding sequence is TGTGCCAGCAGCCTTGGCAGACTAGCGTCCAATGAGCAGTTCTTC. Translating it yields CASSLGRLASNEQFF.

In this sample, this clone turned up once. V usage is TRBV19 and J usage is TRBJ2-1; 8 nucleotides align to TRBD1. V was clipped by 3 bases and J by 4 bases; unmatched bases: 5. The CDR3 runs 15 residues. Per the germline V gene, CDR1 is LNHDA and CDR2 is SQIVND (reference sequence). The CDR3 is CASSMRGTGYNEQFF. CDR3 coding DNA: TGTGCCAGTAGTATGAGGGGGACAGGTTACAATGAGCAGTTCTTC.

The chain is built from TRBV29-1 and TRBJ2-7; 8 bases align to TRBD1. Germline V gene sequence: CDR1 SQVTM, CDR2 ANQGSEA. This CDR3 spans 14 amino acids. V lost 6 bases, J lost 4 bases, and 11 bases stayed unmatched. The CDR3: CSVRGDRGAYEQYF. The CDR3, as DNA: TGCAGCGTCCGGGGCGACAGGGGTGCTTACGAGCAGTACTTC.

This chain joins TRBV25-1 and TRBJ2-1; 8 bases align to TRBD1. V was pared by 6 bases and J by 1 base, with 5 bases of the junction left unmatched. There are 15 residues in the CDR3. In germline, CDR1 is MGHDK, CDR2 SYGVNS. CDR3 DNA: TGTGCCAGCAGGCCAGACAGGGGATCCTACAATGAGCAGTTCTTC. This translates into CASRPDRGSYNEQFF.

This clone was counted once. The chain has TRBV6-5 and TRBJ2-7, with D perhaps matching TRBD2 (5 bases). Trimming cost V 0 bases and J 4 bases, with 7 bases left between them. The CDR3 extends over 13 amino acids. Germline CDR1 reads MNHEY; CDR2 reads SVGAGI. CDR3 bases: TGTGCCAGCAGTTACTCGACGGGATACGAGCAGTACTTC. Translating it yields CASSYSTGYEQYF.

The chain combines TRBV28 with TRBJ2-5; 9 bases are shared with TRBD2. The CDR3 runs to 15 residues. CDR1 and CDR2 (germline): MDHEN, SYDVKM. Unmatched junction bases numbered 8, after V lost 4 bases and J lost 5 bases. This chain's CDR3 is CASSSLLAGVETQYF. The CDR3 nucleotides read TGTGCCAGCAGTTCTCTACTAGCGGGCGTTGAGACCCAGTACTTC.

V usage is TRBV6-5 and J usage is TRBJ2-1; D gene uncertain. The germline V and J ends were trimmed by 7 bases and 0 bases, with 13 bases remaining between them. This CDR3 contains 15 residues. Looked up from germline, CDR1 is MNHEY and CDR2 is SVGAGI. The CDR3 here is CASKVARSSYNEQFF. The CDR3 nucleotides read TGTGCCAGCAAGGTAGCTCGCAGCTCCTACAATGAGCAGTTCTTC.

This chain uses TRBV6-5 with TRBJ2-2, with 9 positions matching TRBD1. V gave up 5 bases and J gave up 3 bases; unmatched junction bases: 1. Germline V gene data show CDR1 as MNHEY and CDR2 as SVGAGI. CDR3 length: 14 residues. CDR3 DNA: TGTGCCAGCAGTCGGGACAGGGACACCGGGGAGCTGTTTTTT. Translated, it gives CASSRDRDTGELFF.

The rearrangement links TRBV19 to TRBJ2-3; no reliable D call. Trimming removed 9 bases from V and 2 bases from J, with 12 bases in between. There are 13 residues in the CDR3. In germline, CDR1 is LNHDA, CDR2 SQIVND (reference sequence). CDR3 region: CASRLQNTDTQYF. The DNA of the CDR3 is TGTGCCAGCCGACTCCAGAACACAGATACGCAGTATTTT.

The chain combines TRBV6-1 with TRBJ2-1, with TRBD2 as a possible D gene (6 bases). CDR1 is MNHNS and CDR2 is SASEGT in the germline V gene. V lost 3 bases, J lost 8 bases, and 14 bases lay in between. The length of the CDR3 is 14 residues. DNA of the CDR3: TGTGCCAGCAGTGATGGGGGGACGAAGGATGAGCAGTTCTTC. This sequence encodes CASSDGGTKDEQFF.